These 13 T cell receptor beta chains were all obtained from the same sample, sequenced in a study of blood T cell repertoires in COVID-19. The method was immunoSEQ multiplex PCR; TCRdb's version includes in-frame clones alone and lacks a portion of them. Of under 150,000 clones in the sample, less than 90% were seen once. The sequencing sample was made of peripheral blood. The receptors come from an elderly man with acute or convalescent COVID-19.

This chain links TRBV9 with TRBJ2-3, with D perhaps TRBD2 (5 bases). The V end lost 1 base, the J end lost 3 bases, and 18 bases lay between the germline ends. The CDR3 extends over 17 amino acids. CDR1 and CDR2 from the germline V gene are SGDLS and YYNGEE. CDR3: CASSVRSSFFPTDTQYF. The CDR3 DNA reads as TGTGCCAGCAGCGTAAGATCTAGCTTCTTTCCGACAGATACGCAGTATTTT.

The rearrangement joins TRBV7-6 to TRBJ2-5, with 7 bases aligning to TRBD1. The CDR3 spans 15 residues. The trim removed 3 bases at V and 1 base at J, leaving 5 bases unmatched. Germline V gives CDR1 SGHVS, CDR2 FNYEAQ. The CDR3, as DNA: TGTGCCAGCAGCTTTACGACAGGGTTCCAAGAGACCCAGTACTTC. It yields the protein CASSFTTGFQETQYF.

The rearrangement links TRBV5-6 to TRBJ1-2, with 9 nucleotides matching TRBD1. V gave up 4 bases and J gave up 0 bases; unmatched junction bases: 10. Germline assignment: CDR1 SGHDT and CDR2 YYEEEE. This CDR3 has 17 residues. The CDR3: CASSPGQGRSTNYGYTF. In DNA form, the CDR3 reads TGTGCCAGCAGCCCAGGACAGGGGCGATCAACTAACTATGGCTACACCTTC.

The chain has TRBV27 and TRBJ2-3, with 14 positions matching TRBD2. The CDR3 runs 16 residues. V shed 7 bases and J 4 bases; nucleotides not matched to a gene: 7. Germline loops: CDR1 MNHEY, CDR2 SMNVEV (reference sequence). Here the CDR3 reads CASTVTSGRAPDTQYF. The CDR3 coding sequence is TGTGCCAGCACCGTGACTAGCGGGAGGGCCCCAGATACGCAGTATTTT.

CDR3 residues: CASSLFGQGIRTEKLFF. DNA of the CDR3: TGTGCCAGCAGCTTATTTGGGCAGGGGATACGTACCGAAAAACTGTTTTTT. The chain is built from TRBV7-2 and TRBJ1-4, with a weak D call TRBD1 (6 bases). This CDR3 region has 17 residues. V was cut by 2 bases and J by 8 bases, with 21 bases left in between. Germline V gene lookup returns CDR1 SGHTA and CDR2 FQGNSA.

The rearrangement joins TRBV28 to TRBJ2-3; 7 bases agree with TRBD2. CDR3 size: 13 residues. Per the germline V gene, CDR1 is MDHEN and CDR2 is SYDVKM. With 2 bases clipped from V and 5 bases from J, the junction kept 1 base outside the gene matches. In DNA, the CDR3 is TGTGCCAGCAGTTTAGCGGGAGAAGATACGCAGTATTTT. This sequence encodes CASSLAGEDTQYF. Variable domain in full (rest from reference TRBV28 and TRBJ2-3): DVKVTQSSRYLVKRTGEKVFLECVQDMDHENMFWYRQDPGLGLRLIYFSYDVKMKEKGDIPEGYSVSREKKERFSLILESASTNQTSMYLCASSLAGEDTQYFGPGTRLTVL.

The chain recombines TRBV19 with TRBJ1-1, with D possibly TRBD1 on 6 matching bases. Trimming removed 3 bases from V and 3 bases from J, with 8 bases in between. Germline lookup yields CDR1 LNHDA and CDR2 SQIVND (reference sequence). This CDR3 is built from 13 residues. The chain's CDR3 is CASSIYRDTEAFF. For the CDR3, the DNA is TGTGCCAGTAGTATTTACAGGGACACTGAAGCTTTCTTT.

The chain is built from TRBV21-1 and TRBJ2-7; TRBD2, the D gene given by the table, was not confirmed from the DNA. TRBV21-1 is a pseudogene segment. CDR3 length: 16 amino acids. In DNA, the CDR3 is TGTGCCAGCAGCAAAGCGTTCCCTAGCGGGAGGGACGAGCAGTACTTC. This sequence encodes CASSKAFPSGRDEQYF.

V and J are TRBV18 and TRBJ2-3; 9 bases agree with TRBD1. CDR1 and CDR2 from the germline V gene are KGHSH and LQKENI. The CDR3 has 16 residues. J gave up 1 base and V 3 bases, and 5 bases lay outside the gene matches. CDR3 bases: TGTGCCAGCTCACCCCGACAGGGGGAAGGCACAGATACGCAGTATTTT. Amino acid sequence: CASSPRQGEGTDTQYF.

This clone was seen just once. The chain uses TRBV9 and TRBJ2-2, with TRBD2 matching 9 bases. Looked up from germline, CDR1 is SGDLS and CDR2 is YYNGEE. The CDR3 is 14 amino acids. The V and J ends lost 3 bases and 4 bases, in that order; junction bases with no gene match: 1. The CDR3 DNA reads as TGTGCCAGCAGCGGACTAGCGGTCACCGGGGAGCTGTTTTTT. The encoded protein is CASSGLAVTGELFF. Full variable domain (missing parts from reference TRBV9 and TRBJ2-2): DSGVTQTPKHLITATGQRVTLRCSPRSGDLSVYWYQQSLDQGLQFLIQYYNGEERAKGNILERFSAQQFPDLHSELNLSSLELGDSALYFCASSGLAVTGELFFGEGSRLTVL.

This clone was observed a single time. J is TRBJ2-3 and V is TRBV5-4; 7 bases are shared with TRBD2. V was pared by 0 bases and J by 3 bases, with 7 bases of the junction left unmatched. This CDR3 has 16 amino acids. Germline V gene data show CDR1 as SGHNT and CDR2 as YYREEE (reference sequence). The CDR3 spells CASSLAAGGGTDTQYF. CDR3 nucleotide sequence: TGTGCCAGCAGCTTGGCGGCGGGCGGGGGAACAGATACGCAGTATTTT.

The chain carries TRBV18 and TRBJ1-2; D uncertain. V gave up 5 bases and J gave up 6 bases, with 10 bases separating them. The CDR3 spans 12 residues. Germline CDR1 is KGHSH and CDR2 is LQKENI. CDR3 sequence: CASSEQSNGYTF. CDR3 bases: TGTGCCAGCTCAGAACAGTCGAATGGCTACACCTTC.

This clone showed up just a few times. The chain joins TRBV10-3 to TRBJ1-1; no clear D. Per germline, CDR1 ENHRY and CDR2 SYGVKD. With 1 base removed from V and 1 base from J, the gap between germline ends came to 7 bases. The CDR3 has 14 amino acids. The CDR3 is CAISELSGNTEAFF. CDR3 DNA: TGTGCCATCAGTGAGTTATCAGGGAACACTGAAGCTTTCTTT.